These 3 T cell receptor beta chains share one sample of origin, sequenced in a study of blood T cell repertoires in COVID-19. Repertoires were generated with immunoSEQ multiplex PCR, while TCRdb's copy carries only in-frame clones and drops some. The sample includes about 160,000 clones, roughly 77% of them seen just once. The sequenced material came from peripheral blood. These receptors were obtained from a human donor in a cohort sampled during active COVID-19.

CDR3: CASSRRQGVNANTGELFF. For the CDR3, the DNA is TGTGCCAGCAGTAGACGGCAGGGGGTTAACGCGAACACCGGGGAGCTGTTTTTT. This chain uses TRBV3-1 (or the pseudogene TRBV3-2) with TRBJ2-2; 7 bases align to TRBD1. Germline values: CDR1 LGHDT, CDR2 YNNKEL (reference sequence). J was trimmed by 0 bases and V by 6 bases; bases with no gene match: 13. The CDR3 covers 18 residues.

The gene calls are TRBV21-1 and TRBJ1-4. TRBV21-1 is labeled a pseudogene. CDR3 length: 16 amino acids. The CDR3 region has the DNA TGTGCCAGCAGCAAAGATAAACCCTCGCGGGGTGAAAAACTGTTTTTT. Translating gives CASSKDKPSRGEKLFF.

In this sample, this clone turned up many times. V and J are TRBV5-1 and TRBJ1-3, with D possibly being TRBD1 (6 bases). V was pared by 2 bases and J by 1 base, with 7 bases between. CDR3 size: 14 residues. Per germline, CDR1 SGHRS and CDR2 YFSETQ. The CDR3 bases are TGCGCCAGCAGCTTACAGGGTTCTGGAAACACCATATATTTT. It yields the protein CASSLQGSGNTIYF.